These 22 T cell receptor beta chains were all obtained from the same sample, sequenced in a study of cytomegalovirus exposure and HLA in healthy donors. The PCR had 60 Vbeta and 13 Jbeta primers. Only in-frame clones appear in the TCRdb table, and some are missing; sequencing was by immunoSEQ multiplex PCR. This sample's table has 200,000 to 250,000 clones. Sequencing was performed on PBMCs. These TCRs come from a woman in her twenties or thirties in good health and CMV-seropositive.

The chain recombines TRBV5-1 with TRBJ2-3; 9 bases map to TRBD2. CDR3 length: 16 residues. Trimming took 0 bases from V and 2 from J; bases not matched to a gene: 4. Germline CDR1 and CDR2: SGHRS and YFSETQ. The CDR3 DNA follows: TGCGCCAGCAGCTTGGTGGTAGCGGGGGACACAGATACGCAGTATTTT. Translating gives CASSLVVAGDTDTQYF.

This chain links TRBV10-3 with TRBJ1-3; 10 nucleotides match TRBD1. This CDR3 has 15 amino acids. The V gene end was trimmed by 2 bases and the J gene end by 4 bases; junction bases not matched to a gene: 2. Germline CDR1 ENHRY, CDR2 SYGVKD. CDR3: CAISEGTGVGNTIYF. The CDR3 DNA sequence: TGTGCCATCAGTGAGGGGACAGGGGTCGGAAACACCATATATTTT.

The rearrangement links TRBV19 to TRBJ1-4, with D perhaps matching TRBD1 (6 bases). Germline CDR1 reads LNHDA; CDR2 reads SQIVND (reference sequence). V was trimmed by 5 bases and J by 8 bases, leaving 15 bases between them. This CDR3 has 14 amino acids. The CDR3 loop is CASSVQGMKEKLFF. The CDR3 DNA reads as TGTGCCAGTAGTGTACAGGGTATGAAAGAAAAACTGTTTTTT.

This sequence joins TRBV4-1 and TRBJ2-1; no reliable D call. The CDR3 consists of 13 residues. Trimming cost V 1 base and J 8 bases, with 9 bases left between them. CDR1 MGHRA and CDR2 YSYEKL come from the germline V gene. CDR3 loop: CASSQVGSYEQFF. The CDR3 DNA reads TGCGCCAGCAGCCAAGTCGGTAGCTATGAGCAGTTCTTC.

V is TRBV9 and J is TRBJ2-3, with D possibly matching TRBD2 (5 bases). V dropped 0 bases and J dropped 2 bases, with 13 bases sitting between them. Germline V gene data show CDR1 as SGDLS and CDR2 as YYNGEE. The CDR3 has 16 residues. The CDR3 DNA is TGTGCCAGCAGCGTAGGAATAGGTCTAGCCACAGATACGCAGTATTTT. Residues: CASSVGIGLATDTQYF.

The chain recombines TRBV28 with TRBJ2-1, with D perhaps TRBD2 (6 bases). Looked up from germline, CDR1 is MDHEN and CDR2 is SYDVKM. Trimming removed 11 bases at V and 4 bases at J, with 15 bases between. The CDR3 is 13 residues long. The DNA of the CDR3 is TGTGCCGTCGGGATGCGGGGATACAATGAGCAGTTCTTC. Its translation: CAVGMRGYNEQFF.

The rearrangement joins TRBV19 to TRBJ1-1, with 8 bases that match TRBD1. The CDR3 length is 13 residues. CDR1 is LNHDA and CDR2 is SQIVND in the germline V gene (reference sequence). Unmatched junction bases numbered 2, after V lost 1 base and J lost 7 bases. The CDR3 is CASSIAGTGEAFF. CDR3 DNA sequence: TGTGCCAGTAGTATAGCGGGGACAGGTGAAGCTTTCTTT.

This chain uses TRBV7-6 with TRBJ1-1; 8 nucleotides agree with TRBD1. Unmatched junction bases numbered 6, after V lost 6 bases and J lost 0 bases. The germline CDR1 and CDR2 sequences are SGHVS and FNYEAQ. The CDR3 runs to 15 residues. The CDR3 reads CASSQGADMNTEAFF. The CDR3 bases are TGTGCCAGCAGTCAGGGGGCAGACATGAACACTGAAGCTTTCTTT.

The J gene is TRBJ2-7, the V gene TRBV29-1; D remains ambiguous. The CDR3 sequence is 15 residues long. V was cut by 2 bases and J by 5 bases, with 19 bases left in between. In germline, CDR1 is SQVTM, CDR2 ANQGSEA. The CDR3 bases are TGCAGCGTTGAACGCGGCGGAGAAAGAGTGGACGAGCAGTACTTC. This gives the protein CSVERGGERVDEQYF.

This chain uses TRBV5-4 with TRBJ1-2; TRBD1 aligns across 10 bases. The CDR3 sequence is 11 residues long. In germline, CDR1 is SGHNT, CDR2 YYREEE (reference sequence). V lost 5 bases and J lost 11; bases outside the gene matches: 3. The chain's CDR3 is CASSWDRGYTF. DNA of the CDR3: TGTGCCAGCAGTTGGGACAGGGGTTACACCTTC.

This chain's CDR3 is CASSLGLAGGPKQFF. The CDR3 nucleotides are TGTGCCAGCAGCTTAGGACTAGCGGGAGGGCCGAAGCAGTTCTTC. The genes are TRBV7-9 and TRBJ2-1, with 14 bases fitting TRBD2. Germline lookup yields CDR1 SEHNR and CDR2 FQNEAQ (reference sequence). The ends lost 1 base at V and 11 bases at J; junction bases unmatched: 4. This CDR3 has 15 residues.

The chain recombines TRBV5-4 with TRBJ2-1; a possible D gene is TRBD2 (5 bases). V was trimmed by 4 bases and J by 1 base, leaving 12 bases between them. This CDR3 is built from 15 residues. In germline, CDR1 is SGHNT, CDR2 YYREEE (reference sequence). The chain's CDR3 is CASSLLGGSYNEQFF. The CDR3 DNA reads as TGTGCCAGCAGCCTTCTAGGCGGGTCCTACAATGAGCAGTTCTTC.

Points on this clone: This sample also contains other DNA sequences that code for the same CDR3. The chain carries TRBV5-1 and TRBJ1-4; perhaps TRBD1 as D (6 bases). The CDR3 sequence is 14 residues long. Germline assignment: CDR1 SGHRS and CDR2 YFSETQ. Trimming left V 0 bases short and J 8 bases short, with 11 bases between. The DNA for the CDR3 is TGCGCCAGCAGCTTGGGGCAGGGGACGGAAAAACTGTTTTTT. The encoded protein is CASSLGQGTEKLFF.

V gene TRBV11-2 combines with J gene TRBJ2-5; TRBD2 matches at 9 bases. From germline, CDR1 is SGHAT and CDR2 FQNNGV. The V and J ends lost 0 bases and 2 bases, in that order; junction bases with no gene match: 4. This CDR3 has 16 residues. The CDR3 is CASSLERLAVQETQYF. DNA for the CDR3: TGTGCCAGCAGCTTAGAGAGACTAGCGGTACAAGAGACCCAGTACTTC.

The chain combines TRBV5-1 with TRBJ1-3; possibly TRBD1 for D (5 bases). The V gene lost 0 bases and the J gene lost 2 bases, with 18 bases spanning the gap. Germline lookup yields CDR1 SGHRS and CDR2 YFSETQ. CDR3 length: 18 residues. Written as DNA, the CDR3 is TGCGCCAGCAGCTTGGACCCTCCGACCAGGGTGGCTGGAAACACCATATATTTT. Translation: CASSLDPPTRVAGNTIYF.

The chain joins TRBV2 to TRBJ2-7; D may be TRBD1 (6 bases). Trimming removed 6 bases at V and 4 bases at J, with 10 bases between. The CDR3 extends over 12 amino acids. Germline-derived CDR1 and CDR2 are SNHLY and FYNNEI. The CDR3 sequence: CASSLQGYEQYF. The CDR3, as DNA: TGTGCCAGCAGCCTACAGGGTTACGAGCAGTACTTC.

The rearrangement uses TRBV4-2 and TRBJ2-7; no clear D gene. V gave up 0 bases and J gave up 3 bases, with 12 bases separating them. This CDR3 has 15 amino acids. Germline V gene data show CDR1 as LGHNA and CDR2 as YNFKEQ. This CDR3 is CASSQDGGRSYEQYF. As DNA, the CDR3 is TGTGCCAGCAGCCAAGATGGCGGCCGAAGCTACGAGCAGTACTTC.

The gene calls are TRBV6-5 and TRBJ2-7; TRBD1 aligns across 8 bases. The CDR3 loop spans 12 amino acids. CDR1 and CDR2 (germline): MNHEY, SVGAGI. V shed 6 bases and J 13 bases; nucleotides not matched to a gene: 11. The CDR3 here is CASSRNRGSFYF. CDR3 coding DNA: TGTGCCAGCAGCCGGAACAGGGGGAGTTTTTACTTC.

The V call is TRBV5-1, the J call TRBJ1-1; perhaps TRBD1 as D (5 bases). Germline lookup yields CDR1 SGHRS and CDR2 YFSETQ. This CDR3 has 15 residues. The V end lost 7 bases, the J end lost 0 bases, and 16 bases lay between the germline ends. The CDR3 region is CASGRGVPMNTEAFF. The CDR3 coding sequence is TGCGCCAGCGGAAGGGGTGTCCCAATGAACACTGAAGCTTTCTTT.

The chain joins TRBV5-1 to TRBJ2-1, with TRBD2 identical over 8 bases. Losses at the gene ends were 2 bases for V and 8 bases for J; bases not matched to a gene: 12. In germline, CDR1 is SGHRS, CDR2 YFSETQ. The CDR3 is 16 residues long. This CDR3 reads CASSFRAGVGWDEQFF. In DNA, the CDR3 is TGCGCCAGCAGCTTCCGAGCGGGAGTAGGGTGGGATGAGCAGTTCTTC.

The chain uses TRBV5-4 and TRBJ1-2; TRBD1 matches at 9 bases. V was pared by 4 bases and J by 0 bases, with 7 bases of the junction left unmatched. Germline V lookup: CDR1 SGHNT, CDR2 YYREEE (reference sequence). The CDR3 is 16 residues long. The CDR3 sequence is CASSIGTGPSNYGYTF. CDR3 coding DNA: TGTGCCAGCAGCATAGGGACAGGGCCATCTAACTATGGCTACACCTTC.

As for this clone: At one boundary the junction diverges from the germline segment, which might be a read error. V and J are TRBV30 and TRBJ2-5; 9 nucleotides match TRBD2. Germline V gene data show CDR1 as GTSNPN and CDR2 as SVGIG (reference sequence). CDR3 size: 15 residues. CDR3 amino acids: CAWNPSGTTQGTQYF. DNA of the CDR3: TGTGCCTGGAATCCTAGCGGGACCACGCAAGGGACCCAGTACTTC.